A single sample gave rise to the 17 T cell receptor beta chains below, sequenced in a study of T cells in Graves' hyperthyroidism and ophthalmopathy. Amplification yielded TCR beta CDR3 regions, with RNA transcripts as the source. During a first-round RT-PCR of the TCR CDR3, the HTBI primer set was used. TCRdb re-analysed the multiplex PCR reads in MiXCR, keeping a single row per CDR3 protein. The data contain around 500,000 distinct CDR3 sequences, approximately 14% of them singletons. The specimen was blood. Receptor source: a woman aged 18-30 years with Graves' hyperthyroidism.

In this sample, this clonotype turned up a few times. CDR3 nucleotide sequence: TGCAGTGCTAGGGGCAGGTTGAACACCGGGGAGCTGTTTTTT. Encoded protein: CSARGRLNTGELFF. The genes are TRBV20-1 and TRBJ2-2; D ambiguous. The germline gives CDR1 DFQATT, CDR2 SNEGSKA (reference sequence). Trimming removed 3 bases at V and 1 base at J, with 9 bases between. CDR3 length: 14 residues.

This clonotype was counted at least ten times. The CDR3 spells CASSKGQGGNIQYF. The CDR3, as DNA: TGTGCCAGCAGCAAGGGACAGGGGGGTAACATTCAGTACTTC. The V and J genes are TRBV7-9 and TRBJ2-4, with 11 bases that match TRBD1. The CDR3 runs to 14 residues. Germline CDR1 is SEHNR and CDR2 is FQNEAQ (reference sequence). Losses at the gene ends were 5 bases for V and 7 bases for J; bases not matched to a gene: 4.

This CDR3 reads CSVDKAGGNEQFF. The CDR3 region has the DNA TGCAGCGTTGACAAAGCAGGGGGCAATGAGCAGTTCTTC. The rearrangement uses TRBV29-1 and TRBJ2-1; TRBD1 agrees at 7 bases. The CDR3 extends over 13 amino acids. Germline V lookup: CDR1 SQVTM, CDR2 ANQGSEA. The V gene end was trimmed by 3 bases and the J gene end by 6 bases; junction bases not matched to a gene: 5.

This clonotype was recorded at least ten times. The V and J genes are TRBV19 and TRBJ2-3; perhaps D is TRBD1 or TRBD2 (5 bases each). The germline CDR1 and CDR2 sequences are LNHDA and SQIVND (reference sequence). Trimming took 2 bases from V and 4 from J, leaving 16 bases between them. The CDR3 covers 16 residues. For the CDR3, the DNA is TGTGCCAGTAGTATACCCAGGGACCTCCTCGCAGATACGCAGTATTTT. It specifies CASSIPRDLLADTQYF. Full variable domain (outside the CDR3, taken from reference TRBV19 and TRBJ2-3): DGGITQSPKYLFRKEGQNVTLSCEQNLNHDAMYWYRQDPGQGLRLIYYSQIVNDFQKGDIAEGYSVSREKKESFPLTVTSAQKNPTAFYLCASSIPRDLLADTQYFGPGTRLTVL.

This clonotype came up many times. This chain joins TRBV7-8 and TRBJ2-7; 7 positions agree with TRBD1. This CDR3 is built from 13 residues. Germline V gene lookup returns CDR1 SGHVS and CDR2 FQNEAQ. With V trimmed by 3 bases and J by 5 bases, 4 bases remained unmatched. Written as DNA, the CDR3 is TGTGCCAGCAGCTTCTCCGACAGGGACGAGCAGTACGTC. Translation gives CASSFSDRDEQYV.

CDR3 residues: CASSSSGSAGNEQFF. CDR3 DNA sequence: TGTGCCAGCAGCTCCAGCGGGAGTGCTGGCAATGAGCAGTTCTTC. This chain links TRBV9 with TRBJ2-1; TRBD2 matches at 8 bases. The CDR3 sequence is 15 residues long. CDR1 is SGDLS, CDR2 YYNGEE, per germline. Trimming cost V 4 bases and J 6 bases; bases outside gene matches: 9.

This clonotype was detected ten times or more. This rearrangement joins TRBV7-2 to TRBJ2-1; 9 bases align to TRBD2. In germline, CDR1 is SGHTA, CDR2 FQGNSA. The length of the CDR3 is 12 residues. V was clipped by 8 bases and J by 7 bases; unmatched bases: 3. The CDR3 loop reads CASHAGGNEQFF. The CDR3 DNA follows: TGTGCCAGCCACGCGGGAGGGAATGAGCAGTTCTTC.

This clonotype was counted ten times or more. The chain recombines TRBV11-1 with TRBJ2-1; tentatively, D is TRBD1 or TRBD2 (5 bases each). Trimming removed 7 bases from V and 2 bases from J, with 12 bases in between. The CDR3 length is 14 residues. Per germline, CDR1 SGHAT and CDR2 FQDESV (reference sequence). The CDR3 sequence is CASTGAGTYNEQFF. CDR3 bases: TGTGCCAGCACTGGGGCGGGTACCTACAATGAGCAGTTCTTC. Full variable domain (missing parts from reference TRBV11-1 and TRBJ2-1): EAEVAQSPRYKITEKSQAVAFWCDPISGHATLYWYRQILGQGPELLVQFQDESVVDDSQLPKDRFSAERLKGVDSTLKIQPAELGDSAMYLCASTGAGTYNEQFFGPGTRLTVL.

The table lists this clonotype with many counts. CDR3 sequence reads: CASSIGSQAFF. The CDR3, as DNA: TGTGCCAGCAGTATAGGGTCCCAAGCTTTCTTT. The chain joins TRBV12-3 or TRBV12-4 to TRBJ1-1; D gene uncertain. This CDR3 has 11 residues. The ends were cut back, 5 bases at V and 9 bases at J, with 10 bases in the middle.

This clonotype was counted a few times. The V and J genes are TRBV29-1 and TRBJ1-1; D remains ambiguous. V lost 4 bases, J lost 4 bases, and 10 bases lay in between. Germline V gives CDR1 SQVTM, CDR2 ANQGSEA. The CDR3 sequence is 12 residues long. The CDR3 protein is CSVGGLGTEAFF. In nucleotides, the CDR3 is TGCAGCGTTGGTGGGTTGGGCACTGAAGCTTTCTTT.

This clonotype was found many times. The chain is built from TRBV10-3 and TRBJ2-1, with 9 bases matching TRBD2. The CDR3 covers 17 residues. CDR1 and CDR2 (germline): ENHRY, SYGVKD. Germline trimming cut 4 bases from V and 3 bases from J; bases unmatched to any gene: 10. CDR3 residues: CAISAAREGLSYNEQFF. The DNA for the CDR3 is TGTGCCATCAGTGCCGCGCGGGAGGGCTTGAGCTACAATGAGCAGTTCTTC.

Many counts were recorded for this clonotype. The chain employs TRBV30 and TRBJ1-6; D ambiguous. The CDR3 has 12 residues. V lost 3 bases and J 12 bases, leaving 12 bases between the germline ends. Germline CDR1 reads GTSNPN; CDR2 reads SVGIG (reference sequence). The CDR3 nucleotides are TGTGCCTGGAGGGGTGACCCAGGACCCCTCCACTTT. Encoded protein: CAWRGDPGPLHF.

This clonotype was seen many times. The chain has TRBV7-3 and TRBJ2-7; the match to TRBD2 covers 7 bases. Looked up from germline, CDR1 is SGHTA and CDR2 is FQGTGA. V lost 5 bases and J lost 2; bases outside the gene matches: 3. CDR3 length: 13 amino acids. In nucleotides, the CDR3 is TGTGCCAGCAGCCTAGGGAGGGCCTACGAGCAGTACTTC. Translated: CASSLGRAYEQYF.

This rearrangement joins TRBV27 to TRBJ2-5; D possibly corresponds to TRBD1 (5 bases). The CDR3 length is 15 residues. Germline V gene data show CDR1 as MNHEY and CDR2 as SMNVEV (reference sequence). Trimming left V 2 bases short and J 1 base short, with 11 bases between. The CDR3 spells CASSLDGDSQETQYF. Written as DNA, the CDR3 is TGTGCCAGCAGTTTAGACGGTGACAGCCAAGAGACCCAGTACTTC.

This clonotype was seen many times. The CDR3 DNA follows: TGTGCCAGCAGCTTATTAGGTCCCGGGACCACAAACTATGGCTACACCTTC. Its protein is CASSLLGPGTTNYGYTF. The V gene is TRBV11-2, the J gene TRBJ1-2; D is possibly TRBD1 (5 bases). The V gene lost 2 bases and the J gene lost 2 bases, with 18 bases spanning the gap. Germline V gives CDR1 SGHAT, CDR2 FQNNGV. This CDR3 is built from 17 residues. Using reference TRBV11-2 and TRBJ1-2 for the parts outside the CDR3, the full variable domain is EAGVAQSPRYKIIEKRQSVAFWCNPISGHATLYWYQQILGQGPKLLIQFQNNGVVDDSQLPKDRFSAERLKGVDSTLKIQPAKLEDSAVYLCASSLLGPGTTNYGYTFGSGTRLTVV.

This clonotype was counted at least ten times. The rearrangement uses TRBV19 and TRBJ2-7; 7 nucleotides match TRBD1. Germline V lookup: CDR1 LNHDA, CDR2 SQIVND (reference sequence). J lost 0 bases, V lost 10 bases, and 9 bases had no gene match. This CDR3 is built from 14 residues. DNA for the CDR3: TGTGCCACCAGACCGGGACAGCACTCCTACGAGCAGTACGTC. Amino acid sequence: CATRPGQHSYEQYV.

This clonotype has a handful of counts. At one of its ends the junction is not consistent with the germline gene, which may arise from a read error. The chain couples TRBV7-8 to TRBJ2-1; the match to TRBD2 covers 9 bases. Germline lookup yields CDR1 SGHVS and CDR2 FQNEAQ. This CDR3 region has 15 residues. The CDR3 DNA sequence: TGTACCAGCAGCGAACCGGGACTAGCATACAATGAGCAGTTCTTC. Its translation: CTSSEPGLAYNEQFF.